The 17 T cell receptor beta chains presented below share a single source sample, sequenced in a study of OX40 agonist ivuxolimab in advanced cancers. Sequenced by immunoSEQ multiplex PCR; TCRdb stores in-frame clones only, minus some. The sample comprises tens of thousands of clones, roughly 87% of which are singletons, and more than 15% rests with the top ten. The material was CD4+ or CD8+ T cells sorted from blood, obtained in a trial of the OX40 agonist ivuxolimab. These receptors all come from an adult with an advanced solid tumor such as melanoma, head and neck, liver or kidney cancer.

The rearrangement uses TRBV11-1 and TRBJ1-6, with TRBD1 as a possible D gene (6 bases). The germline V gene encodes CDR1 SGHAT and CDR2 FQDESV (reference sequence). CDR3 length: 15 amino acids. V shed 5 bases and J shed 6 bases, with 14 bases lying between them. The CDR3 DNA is TGTGCCAGCAGCCCAAGGCGGGACATTAATTCACCCCTCCACTTT. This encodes CASSPRRDINSPLHF.

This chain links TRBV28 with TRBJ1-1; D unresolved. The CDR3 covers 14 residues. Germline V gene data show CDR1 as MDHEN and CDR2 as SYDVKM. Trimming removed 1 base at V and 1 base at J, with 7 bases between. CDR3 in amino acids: CASSLSQKNTEAFF. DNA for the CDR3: TGTGCCAGCAGTTTATCACAGAAGAACACTGAAGCTTTCTTT.

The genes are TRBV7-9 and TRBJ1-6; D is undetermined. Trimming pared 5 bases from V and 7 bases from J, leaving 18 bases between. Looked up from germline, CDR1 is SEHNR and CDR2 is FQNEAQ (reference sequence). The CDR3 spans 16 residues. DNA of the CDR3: TGTGCCAGCAGCCACCCCGACCTGGGAACCAATTCACCCCTCCACTTT. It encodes CASSHPDLGTNSPLHF.

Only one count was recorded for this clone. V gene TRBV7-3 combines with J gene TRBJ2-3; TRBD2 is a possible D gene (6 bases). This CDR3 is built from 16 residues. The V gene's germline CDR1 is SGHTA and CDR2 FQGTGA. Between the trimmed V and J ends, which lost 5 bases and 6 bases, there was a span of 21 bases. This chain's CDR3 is CASSPGPWASVDTQYF. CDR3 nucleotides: TGTGCCAGCAGCCCGGGTCCGTGGGCTAGCGTGGATACGCAGTATTTT.

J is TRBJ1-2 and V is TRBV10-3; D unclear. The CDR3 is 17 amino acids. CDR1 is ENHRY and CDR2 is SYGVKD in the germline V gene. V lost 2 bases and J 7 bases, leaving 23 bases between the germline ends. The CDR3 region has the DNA TGTGCCATCAGTGAGAGACAACCCGTAGGCGGTACCCGTGGCTACACCTTC. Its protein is CAISERQPVGGTRGYTF.

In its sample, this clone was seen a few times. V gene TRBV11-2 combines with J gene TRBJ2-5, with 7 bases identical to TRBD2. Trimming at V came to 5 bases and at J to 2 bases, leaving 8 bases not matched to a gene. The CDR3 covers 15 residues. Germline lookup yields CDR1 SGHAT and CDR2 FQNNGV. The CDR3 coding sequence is TGTGCCAGCAGCCACGAGGGAGCGGGACAAGAGACCCAGTACTTC. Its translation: CASSHEGAGQETQYF.

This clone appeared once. The CDR3 reads CASSVGEGAGYTF. The CDR3, as DNA: TGTGCCAGCAGCGTAGGGGAGGGGGCCGGCTACACCTTC. This chain links TRBV9 with TRBJ1-2, with TRBD1 matching over 7 bases. In germline, CDR1 is SGDLS, CDR2 YYNGEE. This CDR3 has 13 residues. The J segment lost 8 bases and the V segment lost 0 bases, leaving 4 bases of the junction unmatched.

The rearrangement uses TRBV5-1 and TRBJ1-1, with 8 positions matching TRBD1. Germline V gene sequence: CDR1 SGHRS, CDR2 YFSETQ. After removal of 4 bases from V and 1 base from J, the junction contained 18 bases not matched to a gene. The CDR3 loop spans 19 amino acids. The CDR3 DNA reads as TGCGCCAGCAGCCTGGCGTGGGGTTTGCAGGGGGCGGAGAACACTGAAGCTTTCTTT. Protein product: CASSLAWGLQGAENTEAFF.

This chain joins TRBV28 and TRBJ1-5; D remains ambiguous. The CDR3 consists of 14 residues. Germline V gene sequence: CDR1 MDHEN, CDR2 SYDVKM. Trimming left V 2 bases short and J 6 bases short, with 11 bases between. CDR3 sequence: CASSLSAGGQPQHF. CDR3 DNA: TGTGCCAGCAGTTTAAGCGCTGGAGGTCAGCCCCAGCATTTT.

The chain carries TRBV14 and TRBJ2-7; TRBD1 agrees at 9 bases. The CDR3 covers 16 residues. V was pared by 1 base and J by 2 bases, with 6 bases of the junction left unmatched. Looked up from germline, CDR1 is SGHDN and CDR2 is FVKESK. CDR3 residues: CASSQAPWTGAYEQYV. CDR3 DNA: TGTGCCAGCAGCCAAGCCCCGTGGACAGGGGCCTACGAGCAGTACGTC.

The CDR3 nucleotides are TGTGCAAGTCGCTTAGAGGGTCAGGGGGAGAACACTGAAGCTTTCTTT. Its translation: CASRLEGQGENTEAFF. The chain recombines TRBV12-2 with TRBJ1-1; the table's D gene call, TRBD1, was not cross checked with the DNA. TRBV12-2 is a pseudogene. The CDR3 is 16 amino acids.

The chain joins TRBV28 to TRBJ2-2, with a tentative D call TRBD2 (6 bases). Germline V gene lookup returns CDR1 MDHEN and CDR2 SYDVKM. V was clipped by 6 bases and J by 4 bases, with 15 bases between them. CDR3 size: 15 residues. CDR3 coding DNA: TGTGCCAGCAGCCCCCCTAGCGTTCCCACCGGGGAGCTGTTTTTT. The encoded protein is CASSPPSVPTGELFF.

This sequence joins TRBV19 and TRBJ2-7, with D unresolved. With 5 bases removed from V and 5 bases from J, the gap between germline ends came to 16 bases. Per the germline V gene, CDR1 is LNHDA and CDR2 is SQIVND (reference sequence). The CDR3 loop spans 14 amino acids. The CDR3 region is CASSAGPTAHEQYV. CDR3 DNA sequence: TGTGCCAGTAGTGCCGGACCCACGGCCCACGAGCAGTACGTC.

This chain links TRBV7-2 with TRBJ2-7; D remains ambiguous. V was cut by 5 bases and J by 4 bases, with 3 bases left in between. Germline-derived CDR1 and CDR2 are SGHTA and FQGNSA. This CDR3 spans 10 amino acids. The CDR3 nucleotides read TGTGCCAGCAGCGGGTACGAGCAGTACTTC. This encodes CASSGYEQYF.

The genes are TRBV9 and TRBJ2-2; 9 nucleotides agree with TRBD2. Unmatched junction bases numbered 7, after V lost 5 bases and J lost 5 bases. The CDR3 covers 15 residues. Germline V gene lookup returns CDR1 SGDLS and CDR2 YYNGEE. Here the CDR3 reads CASSDSGGKTGELFF. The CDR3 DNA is TGTGCCAGCAGTGATAGCGGGGGTAAGACCGGGGAGCTGTTTTTT.

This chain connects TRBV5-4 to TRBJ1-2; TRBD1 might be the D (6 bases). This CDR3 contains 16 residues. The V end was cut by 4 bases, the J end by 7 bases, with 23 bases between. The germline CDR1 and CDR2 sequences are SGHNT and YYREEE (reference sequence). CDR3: CASSKDSWDGGPGYTF. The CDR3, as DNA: TGTGCCAGCAGCAAGGACAGCTGGGACGGAGGCCCTGGCTACACCTTC.

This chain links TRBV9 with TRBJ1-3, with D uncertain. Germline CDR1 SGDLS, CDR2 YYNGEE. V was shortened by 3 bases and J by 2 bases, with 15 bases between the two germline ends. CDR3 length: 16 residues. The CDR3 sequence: CASSANRAQPGNTIYF. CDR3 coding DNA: TGTGCCAGCAGCGCCAATCGGGCACAACCTGGAAACACCATATATTTT.